This TCR beta chain was recovered during a study of blood T cells in healthy people across ages. Study results and limitations: Total diversity from one million sequenced T cells was likely underestimated.

A second roughly 6 to 12 cycle PCR used barcoded and J-beta primers. TCRdb itself ran the 5' RACE reads through MiXCR, one entry per CDR3 protein. The table has under 1,000,000 distinct CDR3 sequences, about 34% seen once; the top ten hold roughly 13%. Trimming removed 0 bases from V and 4 bases from J, with 16 bases in between. The length of the CDR3 is 17 residues. The germline V gene has CDR1 LGHNA and CDR2 YSLEER. The sample holds many counts of this clonotype. Its matching antigen is unknown. Caucasian, healthy and from Russia, the donors were aged between roughly 6 and 95. The sample taken for sequencing was blood. The V gene is TRBV4-3, the J gene TRBJ2-1; TRBD1 or TRBD2 may be the D gene (6 bases each). This receptor was taken from a man younger than 35 in good health. This chain's CDR3 is CASSQDRGGTQYNEQFF. For the CDR3, the DNA is TGCGCCAGCAGCCAAGATCGGGGCGGGACACAGTACAATGAGCAGTTCTTC.